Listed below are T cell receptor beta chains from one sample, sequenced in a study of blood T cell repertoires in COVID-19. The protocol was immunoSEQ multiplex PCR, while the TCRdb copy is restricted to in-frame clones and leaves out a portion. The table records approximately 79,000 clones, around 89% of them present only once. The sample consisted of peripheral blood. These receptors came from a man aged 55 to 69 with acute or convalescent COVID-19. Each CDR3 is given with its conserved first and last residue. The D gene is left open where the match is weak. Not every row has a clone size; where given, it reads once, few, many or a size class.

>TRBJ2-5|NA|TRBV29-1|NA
CSVGGDTQETQYF
TGCAGCGTTGGTGGGGACACCCAAGAGACCCAGTACTTC
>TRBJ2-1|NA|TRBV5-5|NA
CASSSPLEYNEQFF
TGTGCCAGCAGCTCCCCCCTAGAGTACAATGAGCAGTTCTTC
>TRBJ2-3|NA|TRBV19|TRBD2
CASSRTSGGYTDTQYF
TGTGCCAGTAGTAGGACTAGCGGGGGCTACACAGATACGCAGTATTTT
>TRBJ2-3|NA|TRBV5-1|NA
CASSLKGRGMRTDTQYF
TGCGCCAGCAGCTTGAAAGGGCGGGGCATGAGGACAGATACGCAGTATTTT
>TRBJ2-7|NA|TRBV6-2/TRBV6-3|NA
CASSYEARSVHEQYF
TGTGCCAGCAGTTACGAGGCTAGAAGTGTCCACGAGCAGTACTTC
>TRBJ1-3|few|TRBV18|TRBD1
CASSLDRSSGNTIYF
TGTGCCAGCTCACTGGACAGGTCCTCTGGAAACACCATATATTTT
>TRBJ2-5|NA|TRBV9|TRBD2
CASSLGLAVGEETQYF
TGTGCCAGCAGCCTCGGACTAGCGGTGGGGGAAGAGACCCAGTACTTC
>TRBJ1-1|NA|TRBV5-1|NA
CASSLQFQGLVNTEAFF
TGCGCCAGCAGCTTGCAATTCCAGGGGCTAGTGAACACTGAAGCTTTCTTT
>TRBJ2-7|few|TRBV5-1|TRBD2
CASSYTSGGAYEQYF
TGCGCCAGCAGCTATACTAGCGGGGGGGCCTACGAGCAGTACTTC
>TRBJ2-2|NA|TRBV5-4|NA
CASSLDRVGGELFF
TGTGCCAGCAGCTTGGACAGGGTAGGCGGGGAGCTGTTTTTT
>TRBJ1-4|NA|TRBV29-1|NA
CSATGMEKLFF
TGCAGCGCAACAGGGATGGAAAAACTGTTTTTT
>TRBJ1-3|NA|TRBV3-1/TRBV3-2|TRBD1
CASSLNTGGLNTIYF
TGTGCCAGCAGCTTAAATACAGGGGGCCTAAACACCATATATTTT
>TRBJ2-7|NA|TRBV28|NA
CASSYPPGDEQYF
TGTGCCAGCAGTTACCCCCCGGGGGACGAGCAGTACTTC
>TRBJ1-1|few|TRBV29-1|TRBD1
CSVLTGGDTEAFF
TGCAGCGTCCTGACAGGGGGTGACACTGAAGCTTTCTTT
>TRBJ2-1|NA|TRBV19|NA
CASSISAEQFF
TGTGCCAGTAGTATCTCAGCGGAGCAGTTCTTC
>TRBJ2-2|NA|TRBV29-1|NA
CSVNSAGRTSGELFF
TGCAGCGTTAATTCCGCGGGGAGAACATCCGGGGAGCTGTTTTTT
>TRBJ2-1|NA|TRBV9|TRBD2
CASSVGEISGRPYNEQFF
TGTGCCAGCAGCGTAGGGGAAATAAGCGGGAGACCCTACAATGAGCAGTTCTTC
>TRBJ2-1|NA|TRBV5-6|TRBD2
CASPLRREGCNEQFF
TGTGCCAGCCCGCTTAGGAGGGAGGGCTGCAATGAGCAGTTCTTC
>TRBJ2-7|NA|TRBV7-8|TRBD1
CASSFGQGAQYEQYF
TGTGCCAGCAGCTTCGGACAGGGGGCGCAATACGAGCAGTACTTC
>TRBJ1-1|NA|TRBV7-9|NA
CASSSGGTEAFF
TGTGCCAGCAGTTCTGGAGGCACTGAAGCTTTCTTT
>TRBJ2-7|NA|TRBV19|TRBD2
CASSFREGAGSYEQYF
TGTGCCAGTAGTTTCAGGGAGGGAGCGGGATCCTACGAGCAGTACTTC
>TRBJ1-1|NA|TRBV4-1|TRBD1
CASSQDRVAGTGWNTEAFF
TGCGCCAGCAGCCAAGATCGGGTGGCCGGGACAGGGTGGAACACTGAAGCTTTCTTT
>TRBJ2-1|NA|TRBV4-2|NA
CASSLGQPSSYNEQFF
TGTGCCAGCAGCCTAGGACAGCCTAGCTCCTACAATGAGCAGTTCTTC
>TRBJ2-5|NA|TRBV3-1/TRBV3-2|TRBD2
CASSPGIAGGDSQETQYF
TGTGCCAGCAGCCCGGGGATAGCGGGGGGGGACTCCCAAGAGACCCAGTACTTC
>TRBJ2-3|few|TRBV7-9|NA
CASSELASATDTQYF
TGTGCCAGCAGCGAACTAGCTTCGGCGACAGATACGCAGTATTTT
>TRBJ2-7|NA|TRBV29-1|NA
CSVDSAGTAEQYF
TGCAGCGTTGACTCCGCGGGGACAGCCGAGCAGTACTTC
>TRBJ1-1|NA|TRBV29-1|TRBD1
CSVGGGTGLMNTEAFF
TGCAGCGTTGGGGGCGGGACAGGGCTCATGAACACTGAAGCTTTCTTT
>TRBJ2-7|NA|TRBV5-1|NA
CASSPYEGQGRYEQYF
TGCGCCAGCAGCCCATACGAAGGTCAGGGCAGGTACGAGCAGTACTTC
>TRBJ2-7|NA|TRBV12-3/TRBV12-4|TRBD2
CASLQAGEQYF
TGTGCCAGCCTTCAAGCGGGAGAGCAGTACTTC
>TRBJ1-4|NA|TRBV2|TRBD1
CASGFGTVNEKLFF
TGTGCCAGCGGGTTCGGGACAGTTAATGAAAAACTGTTTTTT
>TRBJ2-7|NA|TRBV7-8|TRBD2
CASSLKLASGRDSYEQYF
TGTGCCAGCAGCTTAAAGTTGGCTAGCGGGAGGGACTCCTACGAGCAGTACTTC
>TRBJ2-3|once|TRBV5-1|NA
CASSPKSSTDTQYF
TGCGCCAGCAGCCCGAAGTCTAGTACAGATACGCAGTATTTT
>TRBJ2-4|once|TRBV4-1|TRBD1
CASSLGTARNIQYF
TGCGCCAGCAGCCTTGGGACAGCCCGAAACATTCAGTACTTC
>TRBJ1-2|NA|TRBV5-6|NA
CASSSTGTYTF
TGTGCCAGCAGCTCGACGGGTACCTACACCTTC
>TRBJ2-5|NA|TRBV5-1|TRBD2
CASSIGTSAYQETQYF
TGCGCCAGCAGCATAGGGACTAGCGCCTACCAAGAGACCCAGTACTTC
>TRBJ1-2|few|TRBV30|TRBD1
CAWSARQGALDGYTF
TGTGCCTGGAGTGCCCGACAGGGGGCTCTTGATGGCTACACCTTC
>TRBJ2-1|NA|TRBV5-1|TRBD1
CASGEQGAHNEQFF
TGCGCCAGCGGAGAGCAGGGGGCACACAATGAGCAGTTCTTC
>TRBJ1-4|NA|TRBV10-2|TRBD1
CASRGTGRDEKLFF
TGCGCCAGCAGGGGGACAGGGAGAGATGAAAAACTGTTTTTT
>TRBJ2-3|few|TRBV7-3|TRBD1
CASSADRGWTDTQYF
TGTGCCAGCAGCGCGGACAGGGGTTGGACAGATACGCAGTATTTT
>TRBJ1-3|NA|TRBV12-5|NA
CASGPPGTGLGNTIYF
TGTGCTAGTGGTCCTCCGGGAACAGGGCTTGGAAACACCATATATTTT
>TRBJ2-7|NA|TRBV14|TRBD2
CASSSGTSGSYEQYF
TGTGCCAGCAGTTCCGGGACTAGCGGGAGTTACGAGCAGTACTTC
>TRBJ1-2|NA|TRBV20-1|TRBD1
CSASHRGNYGYTF
TGCAGTGCTAGTCACAGGGGAAACTATGGCTACACCTTC
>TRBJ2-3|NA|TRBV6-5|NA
CASSGGALGQYF
TGTGCCAGCAGCGGAGGAGCACTCGGGCAGTATTTT
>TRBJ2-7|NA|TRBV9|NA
CASWAPTSYEQYF
TGTGCCAGCTGGGCCCCTACCTCCTACGAGCAGTACTTC
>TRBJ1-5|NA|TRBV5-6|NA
CASSLYGGNQPQHF
TGTGCCAGCAGCTTGTACGGAGGGAATCAGCCCCAGCATTTT
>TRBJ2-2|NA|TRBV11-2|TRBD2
CASSLAGGTGELFF
TGTGCCAGCAGCTTAGCGGGGGGCACCGGGGAGCTGTTTTTT
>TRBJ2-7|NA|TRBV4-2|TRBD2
CASSQAREGRYEQYF
TGTGCCAGCAGCCAAGCTAGGGAGGGGCGTTACGAGCAGTACTTC
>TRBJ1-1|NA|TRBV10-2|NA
CASKDSGNTEAFF
TGCGCCAGCAAGGACAGCGGGAACACTGAAGCTTTCTTT
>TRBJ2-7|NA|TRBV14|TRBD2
CASSQDPPLAGGTYEQYF
TGTGCCAGCAGCCAAGACCCCCCACTAGCGGGGGGAACCTACGAGCAGTACTTC
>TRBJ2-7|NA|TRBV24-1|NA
CATSDSTDRHEQYF
TGTGCCACCAGTGATTCCACAGACCGCCACGAGCAGTACTTC
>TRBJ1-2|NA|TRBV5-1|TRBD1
CASSDRDSGGSNYGYTF
TGCGCCAGCAGCGACCGGGACAGCGGAGGTAGTAACTATGGCTACACCTTC
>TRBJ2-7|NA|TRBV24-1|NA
CATSDPGSPTYEQYF
TGTGCCACCAGTGACCCTGGGAGCCCGACTTACGAGCAGTACTTC
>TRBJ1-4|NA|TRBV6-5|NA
CASREGQLAEKLFF
TGTGCCAGCAGGGAGGGTCAGTTGGCGGAAAAACTGTTTTTT
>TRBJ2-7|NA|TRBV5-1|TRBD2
CASSLMGGEQYF
TGCGCCAGCAGCTTGATGGGAGGGGAGCAGTACTTC
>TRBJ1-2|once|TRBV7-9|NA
CASSPTEIYGYTF
TGTGCCAGCAGCCCGACAGAGATCTATGGCTACACCTTC